This TCR beta chain was documented in a study of T cells in Graves' hyperthyroidism and ophthalmopathy. It was RNA transcripts that yielded the amplified TCR beta CDR3 regions. Researchers ran a first-round RT-PCR on the TCR CDR3 using the HTBI primer set. TCRdb recomputed calls from the multiplex PCR reads with MiXCR, one row per CDR3 protein. The sample includes fewer than 350,000 distinct CDR3 sequences, 13% seen only once; the top ten take about 8%. The sample consisted of blood. This clonotype originated in a woman in her 30s with Graves' hyperthyroidism that later progressed to Graves' ophthalmopathy.

The CDR3 DNA reads TGCAGCGTGGAGGACGAGCACGCTGAGCAGTTCTTC. Translated, it gives CSVEDEHAEQFF. This chain joins TRBV29-1 and TRBJ2-1, with D possibly being TRBD2 (5 bases). V was shortened by 6 bases and J by 9 bases, with 15 bases between the two germline ends. This CDR3 contains 12 residues. Germline CDR1 is SQVTM and CDR2 is ANQGSEA.